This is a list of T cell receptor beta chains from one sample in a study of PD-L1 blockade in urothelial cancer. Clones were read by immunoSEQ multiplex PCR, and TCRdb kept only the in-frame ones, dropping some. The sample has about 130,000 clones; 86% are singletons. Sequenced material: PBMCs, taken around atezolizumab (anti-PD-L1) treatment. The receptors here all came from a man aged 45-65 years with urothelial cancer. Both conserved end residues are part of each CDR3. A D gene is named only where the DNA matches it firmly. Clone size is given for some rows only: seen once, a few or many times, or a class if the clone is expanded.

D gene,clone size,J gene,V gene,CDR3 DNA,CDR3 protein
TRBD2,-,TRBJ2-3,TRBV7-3,TGTGCCAGCGGAATTAGCGGGAGCGTCTCAGATACGCAGTATTTT,CASGISGSVSDTQYF
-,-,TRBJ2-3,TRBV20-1,TGCAGTGCGGTCTCTTGGCAGGGCCCCTATTTT,CSAVSWQGPYF
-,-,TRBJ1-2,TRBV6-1,TGTGCCAGTCTCCCCCTTAGGACTGCCTATGGCTACACCTTC,CASLPLRTAYGYTF
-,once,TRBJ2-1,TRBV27,TGTGCCAGCAGTTTTGAGATTGGTGAGCAGTTCTTC,CASSFEIGEQFF
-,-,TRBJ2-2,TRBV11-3,TGTGCCAGCAGCCTTACAGGGAAAAACGGGGAGCTGTTTTTT,CASSLTGKNGELFF
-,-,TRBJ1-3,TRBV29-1,TGCAGCGCACTATTCTCTGGAAACACCATATATTTT,CSALFSGNTIYF
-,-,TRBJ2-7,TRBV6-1,TGTGCCAGCAGGACGGACTCCTCCTACGAGCAGTACTTC,CASRTDSSYEQYF
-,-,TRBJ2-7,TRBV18,TGTGCCAGCTCACCCGGGCGGGCCGACTCCTACGAGCAGTACTTC,CASSPGRADSYEQYF
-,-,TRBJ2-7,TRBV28,TGTGCCAGCAGTTTGCCAGATTCCTACGAGCAGTACTTC,CASSLPDSYEQYF
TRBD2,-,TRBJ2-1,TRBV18,TGTGCCAGCTCACCACCTAGCGGGAGACATGAGCAGTTCTTC,CASSPPSGRHEQFF
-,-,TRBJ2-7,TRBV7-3,TGTGCCAGCAGCTCTCTCCGATCTACCTACGAGCAGTACTTC,CASSSLRSTYEQYF
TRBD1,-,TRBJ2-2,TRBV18,TGTGCCAGCTCACCACCCGGGACAGTAAACACCGGGGAGCTGTTTTTT,CASSPPGTVNTGELFF
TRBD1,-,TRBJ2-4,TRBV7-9,TGTGCCAGCAGCTTAACTCCGGGACAGGGAGACATTCAGTACTTC,CASSLTPGQGDIQYF
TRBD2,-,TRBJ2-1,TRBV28,TGTGCCAGCAGTTTCGACCGGACTAGATACAATGAGCAGTTCTTC,CASSFDRTRYNEQFF
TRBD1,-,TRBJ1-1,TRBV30,TGTGCCTGGCGGACAGGGCCTAACACTGAAGCTTTCTTT,CAWRTGPNTEAFF
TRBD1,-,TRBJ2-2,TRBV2,TGTGCCACCGAGGGGGACAGGGTAGGAACCGGGGAGCTGTTTTTT,CATEGDRVGTGELFF
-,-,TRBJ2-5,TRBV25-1,TGTGCCAGCAGTGAACGGCGGGCAGCCTCGTACCAAGAGACCCAGTACTTC,CASSERRAASYQETQYF
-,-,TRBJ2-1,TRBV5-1,TGCGCCAGCAGCTTGGGGCAGGACTATTACAATGAGCAGTTCTTC,CASSLGQDYYNEQFF
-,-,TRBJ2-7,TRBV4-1,TGCGCCAGCAGCCAAGCAGGGGTCTTGACCTACGAGCAGTACTTC,CASSQAGVLTYEQYF
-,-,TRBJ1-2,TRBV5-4,TGTGCCAGCAGCTTAGGCACAGCATATGGCTACACCTTC,CASSLGTAYGYTF
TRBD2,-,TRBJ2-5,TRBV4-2,TGTGCCAGCAGCCAAGATCGAGCTAGCGGGTCGCAAGAGACCCAGTACTTC,CASSQDRASGSQETQYF
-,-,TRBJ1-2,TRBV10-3,TGTGCCATCAGTGACCCCAGGGCCCCGATCTATGTCTACACCTTC,CAISDPRAPIYVYTF
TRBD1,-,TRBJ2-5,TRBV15,TGTGCCACCAGCGGAAGACAGGGCCCACAAGAGACCCAGTACTTC,CATSGRQGPQETQYF
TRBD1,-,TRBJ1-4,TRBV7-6,TGTGCCAGCAGCTTAGCGGGACAGGGTGAAAAACTGTTTTTT,CASSLAGQGEKLFF
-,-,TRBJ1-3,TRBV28,TGTGCCAGCAGTCCCGTCTCGGGACTCTCTGGAAACACCATATATTTT,CASSPVSGLSGNTIYF
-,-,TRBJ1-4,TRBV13,TGTGCCAGCAGCGACGGGAAGGGTCCAGAAAAACTGTTTTTT,CASSDGKGPEKLFF
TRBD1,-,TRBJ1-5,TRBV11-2,TGTGCCAGCAGCTCAGACAGGGGCGGCCAGCCCCAGCATTTT,CASSSDRGGQPQHF
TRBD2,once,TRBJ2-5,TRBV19,TGTGCCAGTAGTATGAAGCGGCGGGAGCGGCGAGAGACCCAGTACTTC,CASSMKRRERRETQYF
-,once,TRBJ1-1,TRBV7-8,TGTGCCAGCAGCTTAGGAGAAGGAGGATCCACTGAAGCTTTCTTT,CASSLGEGGSTEAFF
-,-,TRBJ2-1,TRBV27,TGTGCCAGCGGCTTTAAGCGGGATGAGCAGTTCTTC,CASGFKRDEQFF
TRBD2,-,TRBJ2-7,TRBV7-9,TGTGCCAGCAGCTTAGTTAGCGGGAGAAAATCCTACGAGCAGTACTTC,CASSLVSGRKSYEQYF
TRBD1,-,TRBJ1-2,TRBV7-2,TGTGCCAGCAGAAGGGACAGGGGGCTTAGTGGCTACACCTTC,CASRRDRGLSGYTF
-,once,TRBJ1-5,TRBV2,TGTGCCAGCAATCCATTTAGCAATCAGCCCCAGCATTTT,CASNPFSNQPQHF
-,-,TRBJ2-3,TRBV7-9,TGTGCCAGCAGCTTCGCGGGGAGCACAGATACGCAGTATTTT,CASSFAGSTDTQYF
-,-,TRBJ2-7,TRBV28,TGTGCCAGCAGCCCGGGTCTGTGGACCTACGAGCAGTACTTC,CASSPGLWTYEQYF
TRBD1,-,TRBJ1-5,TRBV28,TGTGCCAGCAGTCCAGGGATTGACCGGGACAGGGAAAGCAATCAGCCCCAGCATTTT,CASSPGIDRDRESNQPQHF
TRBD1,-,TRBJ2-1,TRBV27,TGTGCCAGCAGGGTACAGGGGATTACCTACAATGAGCAGTTCTTC,CASRVQGITYNEQFF
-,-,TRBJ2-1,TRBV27,TGTGCCAGCAGGCCGCTAGGATACAATGAGCAGTTCTTC,CASRPLGYNEQFF
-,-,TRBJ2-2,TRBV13,TGTGCCAGCAGCTTAAGCAGGGTAGGCGGGGAGCTGTTTTTT,CASSLSRVGGELFF
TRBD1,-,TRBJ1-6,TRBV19,TGTGCCAGTAGCACCGGGACAGATAATTCACCCCTCCACTTT,CASSTGTDNSPLHF
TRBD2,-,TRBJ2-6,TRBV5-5,TGTGCCAGCAGCACGGGGACTAGCGGGCCAAGCTCTGGGGCCAACGTCCTGACTTTC,CASSTGTSGPSSGANVLTF
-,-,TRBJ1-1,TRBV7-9,TGTGCCAGCAGCCCCTACTCCTTT,CASSPYSF
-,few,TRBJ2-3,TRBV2,TGTGCCAGTCGGGAGCTCTCCACCACTACGCAGTATTTT,CASRELSTTTQYF
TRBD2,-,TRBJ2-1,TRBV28,TGTGCCAGCAGGCCGGGTAGTAGCGGGACTTACAATGAGCAGTTCTTC,CASRPGSSGTYNEQFF
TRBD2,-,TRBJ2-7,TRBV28,TGTGCCAGCAGTAGGGGACTACGGGAGCAGTACTTC,CASSRGLREQYF
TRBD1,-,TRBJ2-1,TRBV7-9,TGTGCCAGCAGCTTCTTGGGGACAGGGGCGTCCGATGAGCAGTTCTTC,CASSFLGTGASDEQFF